In this sample, the clone carrying this TCR beta chain turned up a few times. The target antigen is unknown. J lost 6 bases, V lost 6 bases, and 1 base had no gene match. The CDR3 is 10 residues long. Looked up from germline, CDR1 is DFQATT and CDR2 is SNEGSKA (reference sequence). This record belongs to a study of CD8 T cells in ankylosing spondylitis. Study results and caveats: Some motif variants were previously reported in reactive arthritis synovial fluid and blood. Within matched ankylosing spondylitis synovial fluid, disease-linked clones were reportedly significantly enriched.

Via MiXCR, TCRdb re-called the 5' RACE reads, giving one row per CDR3 protein. The data contain hundreds of thousands of distinct CDR3 sequences, under 25% of them seen just once; the ten biggest clones take up 3% to 4%. Sequences were obtained from blood, either unsorted or a sorted T cell fraction (not recorded which). The clonotype was recovered from a female donor with ankylosing spondylitis or in good health (not recorded which). The chain carries TRBV20-1 and TRBJ1-2, with TRBD1 matching over 7 bases. CDR3 DNA: TGCAGTGCCACAGGGGATGGCTACACCTTC. Protein: CSATGDGYTF.